The entry below gives a single TCR beta chain sequence along with its context. In the source study's methods: Counts of nucleated cells, estimated from reference gene primer amplification, were obtained. Data came from immunoSEQ multiplex PCR; TCRdb stores just in-frame clones and leaves some out. That table supplies the V and J calls and clone size; D and trimming were determined from the DNA. The sample has about 70,000 clones; roughly 85% are singletons. This sample is drawn from a study of blood T cell repertoires in COVID-19. Study as a whole: Sites across the United States, Italy and Spain contributed samples from acute and convalescent COVID-19.

Sequencing was carried out using peripheral blood. The source of this sequence is a man older than 75 with acute or convalescent COVID-19.

This chain's CDR3 is CASSLLLGANVLTF. The CDR3 DNA reads TGTGCCAGCAGCTTGTTACTTGGGGCCAACGTCCTGACTTTC. The chain carries TRBV5-4 and TRBJ2-6, with D hard to call. CDR3 size: 14 residues. The V gene lost 1 base and the J gene lost 3 bases, with 5 bases spanning the gap. Germline CDR1 reads SGHNT; CDR2 reads YYREEE (reference sequence).